There are a few counts of the clone carrying this T cell receptor beta chain. Its antigen is currently unknown. Sequenced material consisted of expressed TCRB transcripts (all of the isolated RNA was reverse transcribed). The average read count of naive, central memory and regulatory T cell samples was some 3.8 million. Libraries were prepared by immunoSEQ multiplex PCR; TCRdb keeps only in-frame clonotypes and omits some of them. The sample holds 400,000 to 600,000 clones, 25% to 35% seen once. This entry comes from a study of beta chain features in type 1 diabetes. Study background: Cell yields, gender and age were comparable in patients and healthy donors.

Study-level findings and limits: High TCR expression in some cells could lead to their over-representation in cDNA sequencing.

The TCR comes from a man aged 18 to 30 in good health. Sequencing input: naive CD4+ T cells from blood.

CDR3: CATSSPSRGGDEQYF. The CDR3 DNA is TGTGCCACCAGCAGTCCCTCGAGGGGGGGTGACGAGCAGTACTTC. The chain recombines TRBV15 with TRBJ2-7; D is possibly TRBD2 (7 bases). Germline-derived CDR1 and CDR2 are LNHNV and YYDKDF (reference sequence). This CDR3 has 15 residues. Trimming stripped 3 bases from V and 5 bases from J, with 17 bases between.